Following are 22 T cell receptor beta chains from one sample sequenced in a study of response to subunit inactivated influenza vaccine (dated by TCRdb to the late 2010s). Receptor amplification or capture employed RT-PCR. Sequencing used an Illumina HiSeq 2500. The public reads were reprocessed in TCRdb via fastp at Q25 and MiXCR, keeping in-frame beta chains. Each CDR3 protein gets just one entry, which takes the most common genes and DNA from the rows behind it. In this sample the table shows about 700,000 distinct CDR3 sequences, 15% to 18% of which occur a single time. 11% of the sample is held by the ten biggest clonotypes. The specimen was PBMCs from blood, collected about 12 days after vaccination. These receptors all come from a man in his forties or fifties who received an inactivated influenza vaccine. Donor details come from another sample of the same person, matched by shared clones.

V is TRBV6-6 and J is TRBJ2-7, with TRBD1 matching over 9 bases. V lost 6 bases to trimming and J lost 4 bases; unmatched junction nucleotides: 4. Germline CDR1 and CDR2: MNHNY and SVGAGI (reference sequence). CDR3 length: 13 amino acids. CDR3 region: CASRRTGDYEQYF. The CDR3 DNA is TGTGCCAGCAGAAGGACAGGGGATTACGAGCAGTACTTC.

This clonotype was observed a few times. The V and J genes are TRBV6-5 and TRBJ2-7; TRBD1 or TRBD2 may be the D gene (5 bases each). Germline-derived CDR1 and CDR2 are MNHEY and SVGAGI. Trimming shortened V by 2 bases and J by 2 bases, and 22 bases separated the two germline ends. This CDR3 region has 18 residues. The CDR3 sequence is CASSYRSSSGTDPYEQYF. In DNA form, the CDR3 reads TGTGCCAGCAGTTACAGGTCATCGTCCGGGACCGACCCCTACGAGCAGTACTTC.

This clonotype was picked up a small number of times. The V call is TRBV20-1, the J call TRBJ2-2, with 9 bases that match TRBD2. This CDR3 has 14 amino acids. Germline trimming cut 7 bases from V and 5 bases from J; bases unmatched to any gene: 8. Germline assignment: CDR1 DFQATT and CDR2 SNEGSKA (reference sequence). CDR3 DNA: TGCAGTGTCTTTAGCGGGGGACGAACCGGGGAGCTGTTTTTT. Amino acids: CSVFSGGRTGELFF.

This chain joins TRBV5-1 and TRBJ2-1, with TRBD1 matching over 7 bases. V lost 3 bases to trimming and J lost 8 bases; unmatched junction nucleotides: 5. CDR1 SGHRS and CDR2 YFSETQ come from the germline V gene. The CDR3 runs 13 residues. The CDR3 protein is CASSYRGVDEQFF. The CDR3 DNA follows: TGCGCCAGCAGCTACAGGGGCGTAGATGAGCAGTTCTTC. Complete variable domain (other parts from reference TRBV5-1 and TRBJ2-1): KAGVTQTPRYLIKTRGQQVTLSCSPISGHRSVSWYQQTPGQGLQFLFEYFSETQRNKGNFPGRFSGRQFSNSRSEMNVSTLELGDSALYLCASSYRGVDEQFFGPGTRLTVL.

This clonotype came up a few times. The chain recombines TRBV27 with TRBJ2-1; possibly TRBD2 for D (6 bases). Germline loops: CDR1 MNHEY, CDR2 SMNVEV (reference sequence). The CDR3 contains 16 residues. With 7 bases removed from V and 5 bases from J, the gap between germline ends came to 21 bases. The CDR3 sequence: CASTSRNAGGNNEQFF. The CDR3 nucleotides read TGTGCCAGCACCTCACGGAATGCCGGGGGAAACAATGAGCAGTTCTTC.

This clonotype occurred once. This CDR3 is CSAFPRQGASYNEQFF. CDR3 DNA sequence: TGCAGTGCTTTCCCGAGACAGGGGGCCTCCTACAATGAGCAGTTCTTC. The chain links TRBV20-1 to TRBJ2-1; 10 bases match TRBD1. The germline CDR1 and CDR2 sequences are DFQATT and SNEGSKA (reference sequence). The CDR3 has 16 residues. J lost 0 bases, V lost 5 bases, and 7 bases had no gene match.

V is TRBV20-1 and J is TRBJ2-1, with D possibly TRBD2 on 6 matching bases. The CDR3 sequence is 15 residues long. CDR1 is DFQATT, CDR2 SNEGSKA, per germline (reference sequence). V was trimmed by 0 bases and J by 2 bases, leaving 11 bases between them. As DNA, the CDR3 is TGCAGTGCTAGAGATCCAGCGGGCCCCTACAATGAGCAGTTCTTC. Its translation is CSARDPAGPYNEQFF.

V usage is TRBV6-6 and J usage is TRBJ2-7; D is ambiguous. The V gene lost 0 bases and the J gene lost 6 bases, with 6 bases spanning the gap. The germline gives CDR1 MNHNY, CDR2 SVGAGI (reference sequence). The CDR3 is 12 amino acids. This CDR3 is CASSYSKGEQYF. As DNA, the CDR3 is TGTGCCAGCAGTTACTCGAAGGGCGAGCAGTACTTC.

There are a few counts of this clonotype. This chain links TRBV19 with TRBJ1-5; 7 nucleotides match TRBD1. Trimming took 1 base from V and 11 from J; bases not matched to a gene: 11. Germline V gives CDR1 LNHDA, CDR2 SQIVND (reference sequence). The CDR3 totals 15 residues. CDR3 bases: TGTGCCAGTAGTATAGGGGACAGCGCATCGTCAGCCCAGCATTTT. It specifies CASSIGDSASSAQHF. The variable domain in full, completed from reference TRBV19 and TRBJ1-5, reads DGGITQSPKYLFRKEGQNVTLSCEQNLNHDAMYWYRQDPGQGLRLIYYSQIVNDFQKGDIAEGYSVSREKKESFPLTVTSAQKNPTAFYLCASSIGDSASSAQHFGDGTRLSIL.

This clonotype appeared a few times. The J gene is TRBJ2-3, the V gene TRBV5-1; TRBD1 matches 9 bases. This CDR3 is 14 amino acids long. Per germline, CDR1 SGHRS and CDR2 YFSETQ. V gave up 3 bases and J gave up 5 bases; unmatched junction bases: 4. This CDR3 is CASSSGTGRDTQYF. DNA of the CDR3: TGCGCCAGCAGCTCCGGGACAGGGAGAGATACGCAGTATTTT.

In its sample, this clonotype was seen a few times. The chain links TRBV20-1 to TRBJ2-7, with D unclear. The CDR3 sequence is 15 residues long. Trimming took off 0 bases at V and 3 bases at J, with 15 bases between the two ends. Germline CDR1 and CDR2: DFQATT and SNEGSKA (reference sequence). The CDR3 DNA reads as TGCAGTGCTAGAGATCTGCAACATTCAAACTACGAGCAGTACTTC. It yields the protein CSARDLQHSNYEQYF.

The CDR3 loop is CASSSKSRDRFTDTQYF. In DNA, the CDR3 is TGTGCCAGCAGCTCAAAAAGCCGGGACAGATTCACAGATACGCAGTATTTT. J is TRBJ2-3 and V is TRBV7-9; 7 bases are shared with TRBD1. Germline values: CDR1 SEHNR, CDR2 FQNEAQ (reference sequence). This CDR3 has 17 amino acids. With V trimmed by 4 bases and J by 2 bases, 12 bases remained unmatched.

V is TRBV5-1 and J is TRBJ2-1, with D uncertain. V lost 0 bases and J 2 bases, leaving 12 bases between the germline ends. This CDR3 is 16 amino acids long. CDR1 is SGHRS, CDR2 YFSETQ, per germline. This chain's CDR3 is CASSLAVAGPYNEQFF. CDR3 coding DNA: TGCGCCAGCAGCTTGGCCGTTGCTGGCCCCTACAATGAGCAGTTCTTC. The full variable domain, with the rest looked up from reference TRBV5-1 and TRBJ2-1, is KAGVTQTPRYLIKTRGQQVTLSCSPISGHRSVSWYQQTPGQGLQFLFEYFSETQRNKGNFPGRFSGRQFSNSRSEMNVSTLELGDSALYLCASSLAVAGPYNEQFFGPGTRLTVL.

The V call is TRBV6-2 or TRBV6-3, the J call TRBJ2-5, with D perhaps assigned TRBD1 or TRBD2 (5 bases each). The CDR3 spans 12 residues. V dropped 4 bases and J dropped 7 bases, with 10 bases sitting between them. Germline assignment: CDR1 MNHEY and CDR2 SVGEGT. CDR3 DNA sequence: TGTGCCAGCAGTTCCCGAGGGGTGACCCAGTACTTC. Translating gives CASSSRGVTQYF.

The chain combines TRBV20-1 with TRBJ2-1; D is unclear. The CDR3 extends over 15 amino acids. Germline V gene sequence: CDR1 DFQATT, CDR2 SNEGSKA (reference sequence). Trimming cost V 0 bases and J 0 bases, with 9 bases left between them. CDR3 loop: CSARETSSSYNEQFF. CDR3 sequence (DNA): TGCAGTGCTAGAGAAACTTCGAGCTCCTACAATGAGCAGTTCTTC.

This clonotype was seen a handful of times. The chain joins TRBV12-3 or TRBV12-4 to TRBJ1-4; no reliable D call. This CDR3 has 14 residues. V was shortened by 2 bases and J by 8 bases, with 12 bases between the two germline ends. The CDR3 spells CASSLSQVGEKLFF. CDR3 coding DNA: TGTGCCAGCAGTTTAAGCCAGGTTGGAGAAAAACTGTTTTTT.

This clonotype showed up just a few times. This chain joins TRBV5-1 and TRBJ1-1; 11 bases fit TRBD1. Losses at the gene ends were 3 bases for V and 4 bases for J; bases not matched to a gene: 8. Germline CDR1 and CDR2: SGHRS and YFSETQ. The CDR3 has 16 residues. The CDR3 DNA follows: TGCGCCAGCAGCTCTACCGGACAGGGGGCGTCCACTGAAGCTTTCTTT. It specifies CASSSTGQGASTEAFF.

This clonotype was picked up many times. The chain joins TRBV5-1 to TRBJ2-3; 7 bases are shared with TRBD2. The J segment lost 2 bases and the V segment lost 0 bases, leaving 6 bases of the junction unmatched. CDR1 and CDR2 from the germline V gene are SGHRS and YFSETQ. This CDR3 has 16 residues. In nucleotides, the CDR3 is TGCGCCAGCAGCTTGGGGCTAGCGGAATTCACAGATACGCAGTATTTT. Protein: CASSLGLAEFTDTQYF.

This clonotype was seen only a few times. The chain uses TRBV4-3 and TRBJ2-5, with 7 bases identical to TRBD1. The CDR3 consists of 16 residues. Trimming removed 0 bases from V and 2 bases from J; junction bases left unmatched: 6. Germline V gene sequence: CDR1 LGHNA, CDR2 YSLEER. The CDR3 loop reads CASSQDLGQTQETQYF. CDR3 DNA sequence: TGCGCCAGCAGCCAAGATCTGGGACAGACACAAGAGACCCAGTACTTC.

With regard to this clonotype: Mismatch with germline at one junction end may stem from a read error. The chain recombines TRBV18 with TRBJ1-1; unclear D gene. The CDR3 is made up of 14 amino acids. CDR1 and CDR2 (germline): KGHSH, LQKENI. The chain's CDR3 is CASSPGVTNTEAFF. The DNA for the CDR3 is TGTGCCAGCTCACCTGGGGTTACGAACACTGAGGCTTTCTTT.

CDR3 sequence: CSATAGTSGANVLTF. For the CDR3, the DNA is TGCAGTGCTACCGCAGGGACCTCTGGGGCCAACGTCCTGACTTTC. This chain links TRBV20-1 with TRBJ2-6, with D perhaps TRBD1 or TRBD2 (5 bases each). The CDR3 covers 15 residues. The V and J ends lost 4 bases and 0 bases respectively, with 10 bases between them. From germline, CDR1 is DFQATT and CDR2 SNEGSKA (reference sequence).

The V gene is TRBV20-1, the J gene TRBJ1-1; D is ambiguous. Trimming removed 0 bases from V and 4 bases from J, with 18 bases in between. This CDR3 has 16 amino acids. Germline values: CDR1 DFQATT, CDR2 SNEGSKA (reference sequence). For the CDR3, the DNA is TGCAGTGCTAGAGATTGGCAGAAACCCTTGGGCACTGAAGCTTTCTTT. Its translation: CSARDWQKPLGTEAFF.